The entry below gives a single T cell receptor beta chain sequence along with its context. What it recognizes is unknown. Sequencing was preceded by expansion of antigen-specific CD4+ T cells with viral peptide pools in the ViraFEST assay. Isolating CD4+ T cells followed ten to eleven days of culture. The person was diagnosed with PCR-confirmed SARS-CoV-2 infection between March and December 2020. Trimming pared 3 bases from V and 8 bases from J, leaving 7 bases between. The CDR3 has 11 residues. This entry belongs to a study of vaccination effects on CD4 cells after COVID-19. Some clones are missing from TCRdb's copy, which holds only in-frame ones; the method was immunoSEQ multiplex PCR. Among about 37,000 clones, 73% were seen once, and the ten largest hold roughly 33%.

The material sequenced was CD4+ T cells from PBMCs cultured with a peptide pool, taken before COVID-19 vaccination. This chain connects TRBV12-3 or TRBV12-4 to TRBJ1-1, with a possible D match to TRBD1 (5 bases). The TCR was taken from a human donor who had a prior SARS-CoV-2 infection. This CDR3 reads CASSFWDEAFF. CDR3 bases: TGTGCCAGCAGTTTTTGGGACGAAGCTTTCTTT.